What follows are 17 T cell receptor beta chains derived from one specimen sequenced in a study of a mutant IDH1 vaccine in newly diagnosed glioma. The assay was immunoSEQ multiplex PCR, and TCRdb's table has in-frame clones only and misses some. The table records about 54,000 clones, approximately 81% of them present only once. As to time point: baseline, week 1 (first vaccination visit). Treatment described: pre-vaccination baseline after standard-of-care therapy. Sequences were derived from PBMCs, sampled from a glioma patient treated with radiotherapy, temozolomide or both. The receptor set was obtained from a man between 18 and 35 years old with glioma.

CDR3 in DNA: TGTGCCAGCAGCGTATCCGGGCGGACAGATACGCAGTATTTT. The encoded protein is CASSVSGRTDTQYF. The chain uses TRBV9 and TRBJ2-3; D gene ambiguous. This CDR3 spans 14 amino acids. V was cut by 1 base and J by 3 bases, with 9 bases left in between. Germline loops: CDR1 SGDLS, CDR2 YYNGEE.

This clone was counted a few times. V is TRBV12-5 and J is TRBJ2-1; TRBD1 agrees at 9 bases. From germline, CDR1 is LGHNT and CDR2 FRNRAP. This CDR3 has 16 amino acids. V dropped 1 base and J dropped 4; count of bases not matched to a gene: 5. The CDR3 sequence is CASGLGGQGLYNEQFF. The CDR3 nucleotides are TGTGCTAGTGGTTTGGGGGGACAGGGTCTGTACAATGAGCAGTTCTTC.

The chain links TRBV2 to TRBJ2-2; 12 bases line up with TRBD2. This CDR3 region has 16 residues. The ends lost 3 bases at V and 5 bases at J; junction bases unmatched: 4. Per the germline V gene, CDR1 is SNHLY and CDR2 is FYNNEI. CDR3 bases: TGTGCCAGCAGTGAGGGGACTAGCGGGCAGACCGGGGAGCTGTTTTTT. It is translated as CASSEGTSGQTGELFF.

V gene TRBV7-9 combines with J gene TRBJ1-1; no firm D call. Germline V gene lookup returns CDR1 SEHNR and CDR2 FQNEAQ (reference sequence). This CDR3 is 13 amino acids long. Trimming cost V 3 bases and J 4 bases, with 9 bases left between them. The DNA for the CDR3 is TGTGCCAGCAGCTTGAGCGGGAGCACTGAAGCTTTCTTT. Its protein product is CASSLSGSTEAFF. Together with reference TRBV7-9 and TRBJ1-1, the CDR3 gives the full variable domain: DTGVSQNPRHKITKRGQNVTFRCDPISEHNRLYWYRQTLGQGPEFLTYFQNEAQLEKSRLLSDRFSAERPKGSFSTLEIQRTEQGDSAMYLCASSLSGSTEAFFGQGTRLTVV.

This rearrangement joins TRBV15 to TRBJ2-5; no clear D. V was shortened by 0 bases and J by 4 bases, with 9 bases between the two germline ends. The CDR3 has 14 amino acids. CDR1 and CDR2 from the germline V gene are LNHNV and YYDKDF (reference sequence). This CDR3 is CATSRDRVGETQYF. In nucleotides, the CDR3 is TGTGCCACCAGCAGAGATCGGGTGGGAGAGACCCAGTACTTC.

The genes are TRBV7-6 and TRBJ1-6; maybe TRBD1 (5 bases). This CDR3 is 17 amino acids long. Germline CDR1 is SGHVS and CDR2 is FNYEAQ. V lost 5 bases, J lost 2 bases, and 16 bases lay in between. CDR3 bases: TGTGCCAGCAGCGCAAAAAGGGGAGTCGCCTATAATTCACCCCTCCACTTT. Residues: CASSAKRGVAYNSPLHF. The full variable domain, with the rest looked up from reference TRBV7-6 and TRBJ1-6, is GAGVSQSPRYKVTKRGQDVALRCDPISGHVSLYWYRQALGQGPEFLTYFNYEAQQDKSGLPNDRFSAERPEGSISTLTIQRTEQRDSAMYRCASSAKRGVAYNSPLHFGNGTRLTVT.

V and J are TRBV5-6 and TRBJ1-5; no firm D call. V was shortened by 2 bases and J by 3 bases, with 9 bases between the two germline ends. The germline V gene encodes CDR1 SGHDT and CDR2 YYEEEE. There are 14 residues in the CDR3. As DNA, the CDR3 is TGTGCCAGCAGCTTCGGACGTCACAATCAGCCCCAGCATTTT. Protein product: CASSFGRHNQPQHF.

The chain has TRBV30 and TRBJ1-3, with D unclear. In germline, CDR1 is GTSNPN, CDR2 SVGIG (reference sequence). Deletions cut 0 bases from V and 4 bases from J, with 7 bases between. This CDR3 contains 13 residues. The DNA for the CDR3 is TGTGCCTGGAGTGTACGTGCGGGAAACACCATATATTTT. It encodes CAWSVRAGNTIYF.

For this clone: One junction end does not reproduce the germline sequence, and a read error may be involved. The chain uses TRBV13 and TRBJ1-4, with 9 nucleotides matching TRBD1. The germline V gene has CDR1 PRHDT and CDR2 FYEKMQ (reference sequence). The CDR3 spans 12 residues. The CDR3 here is CASSLGGTGFFF. CDR3 DNA sequence: TGTGCCAGCAGCTTAGGTGGGACAGGGTTTTTCTTT. The complete variable domain, with remaining parts taken from reference TRBV13 and TRBJ1-4, reads AAGVIQSPRHLIKEKRETATLKCYPIPRHDTVYWYQQGPGQDPQFLISFYEKMQSDKGSIPDRFSAQQFSDYHSELNMSSLELGDSALYFCASSLGGTGFFFGSGTQLSVL.

This chain connects TRBV27 to TRBJ2-3; D uncertain. The CDR3 spans 15 residues. CDR1 and CDR2 (germline): MNHEY, SMNVEV (reference sequence). With 6 bases removed from V and 3 bases from J, the gap between germline ends came to 16 bases. The DNA for the CDR3 is TGTGCCAGCAGCCAGGTGACGCTCGGTACAGATACGCAGTATTTT. This translates into CASSQVTLGTDTQYF.

This clone is a singleton in its sample. V is TRBV6-1 and J is TRBJ2-7, with a possible D match to TRBD1 (5 bases). In germline, CDR1 is MNHNS, CDR2 SASEGT. This CDR3 has 13 amino acids. Deletions cut 9 bases from V and 0 bases from J, with 12 bases between. CDR3 DNA sequence: TGTGCCAGTTCCAGGGCGAGCTCCTACGAGCAGTACTTC. Encoded protein: CASSRASSYEQYF.

This chain connects TRBV5-4 to TRBJ1-2; no firm D call. CDR1 SGHNT and CDR2 YYREEE come from the germline V gene (reference sequence). Deletions cut 0 bases from V and 4 bases from J, with 10 bases between. CDR3 size: 14 residues. This CDR3 reads CASSLEMNGYGYTF. DNA of the CDR3: TGTGCCAGCAGCTTGGAGATGAACGGCTATGGCTACACCTTC.

This chain links TRBV4-2 with TRBJ2-7; 9 nucleotides agree with TRBD2. This CDR3 has 16 residues. J lost 3 bases, V lost 0 bases, and 6 bases had no gene match. Germline assignment: CDR1 LGHNA and CDR2 YNFKEQ. CDR3 sequence (DNA): TGTGCCAGCAGCCAAGATCCAGCGGGAGGTTACTACGAGCAGTACTTC. It translates to CASSQDPAGGYYEQYF.

This chain connects TRBV30 to TRBJ1-4; maybe TRBD1 (6 bases). The CDR3 runs 17 residues. V was shortened by 0 bases and J by 4 bases, with 18 bases between the two germline ends. Germline lookup yields CDR1 GTSNPN and CDR2 SVGIG (reference sequence). CDR3 in DNA: TGTGCCTGGAGTGTCCTAACCGGGACACAAGTTAATGAAAAACTGTTTTTT. This sequence encodes CAWSVLTGTQVNEKLFF.

This clone showed up just once. The V call is TRBV29-1, the J call TRBJ1-1; unclear D gene. The ends were cut back, 0 bases at V and 1 base at J, with 3 bases in the middle. Germline-derived CDR1 and CDR2 are SQVTM and ANQGSEA. CDR3 length: 12 amino acids. This CDR3 is CSVEDQNTEAFF. CDR3 nucleotide sequence: TGCAGCGTTGAAGATCAGAACACTGAAGCTTTCTTT.

The rearrangement joins TRBV6-6 to TRBJ2-2; TRBD1 matches at 9 bases. V trimming: 5 bases; J trimming: 3 bases; junction bases outside the gene matches: 4. The CDR3 is 15 amino acids. The germline gives CDR1 MNHNY, CDR2 SVGAGI (reference sequence). CDR3 loop: CASSRGTGHTGELFF. CDR3 nucleotides: TGTGCCAGCAGTCGAGGGACAGGGCACACCGGGGAGCTGTTTTTT.

The chain has TRBV5-1 and TRBJ2-1, with TRBD1 identical over 7 bases. Germline V lookup: CDR1 SGHRS, CDR2 YFSETQ. V was clipped by 8 bases and J by 3 bases; unmatched bases: 8. The CDR3 contains 14 residues. The DNA for the CDR3 is TGCGCCAGTAGCCGACAGGGAATCTACAATGAGCAGTTCTTC. Its protein product is CASSRQGIYNEQFF.